One and the same sample provided the 8 T cell receptor beta chains below, sequenced in a study of shared clonotypes between healthy human individuals. Clones were read by immunoSEQ multiplex PCR, and TCRdb kept only the in-frame ones, dropping some. Of approximately 470,000 clones listed, more than 65% were seen once; the top ten hold roughly 12%. The sample taken for sequencing was PBMCs. These receptors were collected from a woman aged 40 to 50 in good health. Some clones in this sample may be carry-over from other donors' samples.

V usage is TRBV2 and J usage is TRBJ2-7; 8 bases fit TRBD1. With 5 bases clipped from V and 6 bases from J, the junction kept 12 bases outside the gene matches. Germline assignment: CDR1 SNHLY and CDR2 FYNNEI. The CDR3 contains 15 residues. CDR3 region: CASSPAGGDGGEQYF. The CDR3 bases are TGTGCCAGCAGTCCGGCAGGGGGCGACGGTGGCGAGCAGTACTTC.

V is TRBV2 and J is TRBJ2-7, with D maybe TRBD1 (5 bases). The CDR3 length is 13 residues. Germline V lookup: CDR1 SNHLY, CDR2 FYNNEI. V lost 6 bases to trimming and J lost 3 bases, with 12 bases between them. The CDR3 DNA is TGTGCCAGCAGGGTCGACAGAAACTACGAGCAGTACTTC. It translates to CASRVDRNYEQYF.

J is TRBJ2-7 and V is TRBV7-8; 8 nucleotides agree with TRBD1. The length of the CDR3 is 15 residues. V trimming: 1 base; J trimming: 5 bases; junction bases outside the gene matches: 7. Germline CDR1 and CDR2: SGHVS and FQNEAQ. The CDR3: CASSLGQGPRHEQYF. Here the CDR3 DNA reads TGTGCCAGCAGCTTAGGACAGGGGCCGCGGCACGAGCAGTACTTC.

This chain connects TRBV7-2 to TRBJ2-5, with 8 bases lining up with TRBD1. Germline V gene sequence: CDR1 SGHTA, CDR2 FQGNSA. The V gene end was trimmed by 4 bases and the J gene end by 5 bases; junction bases not matched to a gene: 18. The CDR3 contains 18 residues. The CDR3 is CASSSPPGAGGPGETQYF. For the CDR3, the DNA is TGTGCCAGCAGCTCTCCCCCCGGGGCAGGGGGCCCCGGTGAGACCCAGTACTTC.

On this clone: A read error is likely here: a far larger clone is one base away. The same CDR3 can be traced to other DNA sequences in this sample. The chain joins TRBV7-8 to TRBJ2-1; perhaps TRBD1 as D (5 bases). This CDR3 is 12 amino acids long. Germline values: CDR1 SGHVS, CDR2 FQNEAQ. This CDR3 is CASSPRQNEQFF. The CDR3 DNA reads as TGTGCTAGCAGCCCCCGACAGAATGAGCAGTTCTTC.

In the case of this clone: This probably arose from a read error, given a far larger clone one base away. The same CDR3 is also encoded by other DNA sequences in this sample. The chain links TRBV6-5 to TRBJ1-5; D unresolved. Germline assignment: CDR1 MNHEY and CDR2 SVGAGI. The CDR3 covers 13 residues. The DNA for the CDR3 is TGTGCCAGTAGTTACTCTCGGGTTTGGCCCCAGCATTTT. Its protein product is CASSYSRVWPQHF.

This chain links TRBV11-2 with TRBJ2-7; D assignment may be TRBD1 or TRBD2 (7 bases each). CDR3 length: 15 residues. V lost 5 bases, J lost 1 base, and 15 bases lay in between. Germline values: CDR1 SGHAT, CDR2 FQNNGV. CDR3 protein: CASSKDRDYSYEQYF. Written as DNA, the CDR3 is TGTGCCAGCAGCAAAGACAGGGACTATTCCTACGAGCAGTACTTC.

The chain uses TRBV15 and TRBJ2-2; D ambiguous. Germline-derived CDR1 and CDR2 are LNHNV and YYDKDF (reference sequence). The CDR3 consists of 16 residues. The germline V and J ends were trimmed by 2 bases and 2 bases, with 12 bases remaining between them. The CDR3 region is CATSRIRRINTGELFF. The DNA for the CDR3 is TGTGCCACCAGCAGAATCCGCAGAATCAACACCGGGGAGCTGTTTTTT.